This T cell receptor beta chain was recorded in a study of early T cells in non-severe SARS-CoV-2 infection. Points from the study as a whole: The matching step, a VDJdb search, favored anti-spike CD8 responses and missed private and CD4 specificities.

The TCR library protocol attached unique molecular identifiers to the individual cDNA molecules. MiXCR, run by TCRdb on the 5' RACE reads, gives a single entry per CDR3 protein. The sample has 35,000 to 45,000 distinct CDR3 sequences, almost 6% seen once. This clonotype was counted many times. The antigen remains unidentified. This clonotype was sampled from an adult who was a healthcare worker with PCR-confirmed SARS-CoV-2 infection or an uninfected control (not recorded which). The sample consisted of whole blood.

CDR3 loop: CATSPRQSNTEAFF. For the CDR3, the DNA is TGTGCCACCAGCCCCCGACAGTCAAACACTGAAGCTTTCTTT. The chain recombines TRBV15 with TRBJ1-1; a possible D gene is TRBD1 (5 bases). Trimming stripped 5 bases from V and 2 bases from J, with 12 bases between. Looked up from germline, CDR1 is LNHNV and CDR2 is YYDKDF (reference sequence). The CDR3 is 14 residues long.